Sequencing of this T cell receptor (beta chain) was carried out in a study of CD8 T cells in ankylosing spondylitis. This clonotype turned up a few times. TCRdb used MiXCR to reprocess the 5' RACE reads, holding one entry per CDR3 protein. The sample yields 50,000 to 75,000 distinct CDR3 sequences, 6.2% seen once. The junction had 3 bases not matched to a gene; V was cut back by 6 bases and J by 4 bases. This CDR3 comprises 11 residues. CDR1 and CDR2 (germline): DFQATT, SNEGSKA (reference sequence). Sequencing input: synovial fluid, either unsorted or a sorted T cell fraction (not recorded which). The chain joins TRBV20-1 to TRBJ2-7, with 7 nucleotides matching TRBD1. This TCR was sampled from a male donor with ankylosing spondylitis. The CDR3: CSAQDRYEQYF. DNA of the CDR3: TGCAGTGCCCAGGACAGGTACGAGCAGTACTTC.